This T cell receptor (beta chain) derives from a study of shared clonotypes between healthy human individuals. In the study overall: Plates per donor: three CD4 naive, three CD4 memory, two CD8 naive, one CD8 memory. Findings of the study overall: A generally larger estimated richness was seen in naive subsets than in memory subsets. Unshared clonotypes carried lower generation probabilities than those common to all four donors.

Germline CDR1 is LNHDA and CDR2 is SQIVND (reference sequence). The CDR3 consists of 18 residues. The V end lost 5 bases, the J end lost 7 bases, and 29 bases lay between the germline ends. In the original analysis: Junction-only sequences without quality scores were provided by ImmunoSEQ, so filtering was different. Profiled with immunoSEQ multiplex PCR; TCRdb holds only in-frame clones, not every one. The V and J calls and clone size were taken over from that table, and D and trimming were inferred from the DNA. Of over 700,000 clones in the sample, over 55% were seen once. This clone was picked up a small number of times. Its antigen remains unknown.

The TCR sequence derives from a woman aged 25-40 years in good health. The sample comprised memory CD4+ T cells sorted from blood. The subset here: CD45RA-negative fraction. The gene calls are TRBV19 and TRBJ1-2; no clear D gene. The CDR3 nucleotides read TGTGCCAGTAGTCCGAAGGGTGTGGACCTTGGGCCTCGGCGTGGCTACACCTTC. Protein: CASSPKGVDLGPRRGYTF.